This T cell receptor beta chain was captured in a study of identical twins. This clonotype was picked up many times. TCRdb reprocessed the 5' RACE reads with MiXCR, giving one entry per CDR3 protein. The repertoire includes 450,000 or so distinct CDR3 sequences, roughly an eighth of them detected once, and 0.98% sits in the top ten. Trimming at V came to 7 bases and at J to 6 bases, leaving 10 bases not matched to a gene. Per the germline V gene, CDR1 is SQVTM and CDR2 is ANQGSEA. This CDR3 is 15 amino acids long. The same sample was also used in a study of yellow fever vaccine responses in identical twins.

The receptor comes from a woman between 18 and 29 years old in good health. The rearrangement joins TRBV29-1 to TRBJ2-1; TRBD2 aligns across 12 bases. Sequenced: CD4+ T cells sorted from blood. CDR3 nucleotide sequence: TGCAGCGCCCGAAGGACTAGCGGGATTTCCAATGAGCAGTTCTTC. This sequence encodes CSARRTSGISNEQFF.